A single sample gave rise to the 19 T cell receptor beta chains below, sequenced in a study of T cell responses to AZD1222 COVID-19 vaccine. TCRdb's table, derived via immunoSEQ multiplex PCR, lists solely in-frame clones and lacks some. The sample lists roughly 120,000 clones, approximately 89% occurring once. This specimen consisted of peripheral blood, obtained on day 0 of AZD1222 vaccination. These receptors were taken from an adult in good health.

This clone was detected once. CDR3 nucleotides: TGCAGCGCCACCGGGACGGGAAATCAGCCCCAGCATTTT. This sequence encodes CSATGTGNQPQHF. The chain recombines TRBV29-1 with TRBJ1-5, with D possibly matching TRBD1 (5 bases). The CDR3 length is 13 residues. Trimming removed 7 bases at V and 4 bases at J, with 14 bases between. Germline V gene sequence: CDR1 SQVTM, CDR2 ANQGSEA.

This clone came up once. The chain uses TRBV7-2 and TRBJ2-7; D may be TRBD1 (6 bases). Looked up from germline, CDR1 is SGHTA and CDR2 is FQGNSA. The ends were cut back, 4 bases at V and 3 bases at J, with 10 bases in the middle. The CDR3 is 13 residues long. The CDR3: CASSSGQFYEQYF. The DNA of the CDR3 is TGTGCCAGCAGCTCCGGACAGTTCTACGAGCAGTACTTC.

The V and J genes are TRBV3-1 (or the pseudogene TRBV3-2) and TRBJ2-7; 8 bases fit TRBD1. This CDR3 contains 14 residues. V dropped 3 bases and J dropped 1; count of bases not matched to a gene: 2. Per germline, CDR1 LGHDT and CDR2 YNNKEL (reference sequence). The CDR3 DNA reads TGTGCCAGCAGCCAGGGACAGGTTTCCTACGAGCAGTACTTC. Its protein product is CASSQGQVSYEQYF.

The chain employs TRBV6-2 or TRBV6-3 and TRBJ1-4; TRBD1 agrees at 7 bases. Germline V lookup: CDR1 MNHEY, CDR2 SVGEGT. The J segment lost 7 bases and the V segment lost 6 bases, leaving 14 bases of the junction unmatched. This CDR3 comprises 16 residues. CDR3 sequence: CASSLDGGTASEKLFF. As DNA, the CDR3 is TGTGCCAGCAGCCTAGACGGGGGGACAGCTTCTGAAAAACTGTTTTTT.

A few counts support this clone. The gene calls are TRBV29-1 and TRBJ1-2, with D tentatively TRBD1 (5 bases). The V gene lost 6 bases and the J gene lost 3 bases, with 17 bases spanning the gap. The CDR3 loop spans 14 amino acids. CDR1 SQVTM and CDR2 ANQGSEA come from the germline V gene. CDR3 sequence (DNA): TGCAGCGTCCACTCCGGGACGGGAGACTATGGCTACACCTTC. Protein sequence: CSVHSGTGDYGYTF.

The chain carries TRBV4-2 and TRBJ2-7; the match to TRBD1 covers 8 bases. V was clipped by 4 bases and J by 0 bases; unmatched bases: 8. Per germline, CDR1 LGHNA and CDR2 YNFKEQ. The CDR3 is made up of 16 amino acids. CDR3 bases: TGTGCCAGCAGCCGAGAGAGGGACAGGAGCTCCTACGAGCAGTACTTC. This translates into CASSRERDRSSYEQYF.

This clone appeared once. The gene calls are TRBV10-3 and TRBJ2-7; 11 nucleotides agree with TRBD1. CDR1 and CDR2 from the germline V gene are ENHRY and SYGVKD. The CDR3 is 16 amino acids. V shed 3 bases, J shed 3 bases, and the junction held 7 bases outside the gene matches. The CDR3 is CAISDPFGTGGYEQYF. In DNA form, the CDR3 reads TGTGCCATCAGTGACCCCTTTGGGACAGGGGGCTACGAGCAGTACTTC.

V is TRBV19 and J is TRBJ1-1; TRBD1 is a possible D gene (5 bases). The V gene lost 5 bases and the J gene lost 5 bases, with 15 bases spanning the gap. CDR3 size: 14 residues. Germline V lookup: CDR1 LNHDA, CDR2 SQIVND (reference sequence). This chain's CDR3 is CASSPHTEGTEAFF. The CDR3 coding sequence is TGTGCCAGTAGTCCCCACACGGAGGGGACTGAAGCTTTCTTT.

The chain uses TRBV13 and TRBJ2-1, with D possibly matching TRBD2 (6 bases). The CDR3 consists of 15 residues. Deletions cut 5 bases from V and 0 bases from J, with 11 bases between. Germline values: CDR1 PRHDT, CDR2 FYEKMQ (reference sequence). The CDR3 DNA reads TGTGCCAGCAGCCCGGCGGGGTTCTCCTACAATGAGCAGTTCTTC. Translation gives CASSPAGFSYNEQFF.

This clone was seen a few times. The chain uses TRBV10-2 and TRBJ1-4; 11 bases align to TRBD1. In germline, CDR1 is WSHSY, CDR2 SAAADI. Losses at the gene ends were 9 bases for V and 8 bases for J; bases not matched to a gene: 17. The CDR3 length is 17 residues. DNA of the CDR3: TGCGCCAGGCCGGGACAGGGGGTTCCGATTCCCGTCGAAAAACTGTTTTTT. Its translation is CARPGQGVPIPVEKLFF.

The CDR3 sequence is CASSQDRLGGNPSSPLHF. DNA of the CDR3: TGCGCCAGCAGCCAGGACAGGTTAGGCGGTAATCCTAGTTCACCCCTCCACTTT. V usage is TRBV4-3 and J usage is TRBJ1-6; TRBD1 matches at 7 bases. The CDR3 extends over 18 amino acids. Per germline, CDR1 LGHNA and CDR2 YSLEER. J lost 9 bases, V lost 3 bases, and 17 bases had no gene match.

V is TRBV5-1 and J is TRBJ1-1; D is unclear. The CDR3 contains 12 residues. Per germline, CDR1 SGHRS and CDR2 YFSETQ. V was clipped by 6 bases and J by 1 base, with 7 bases between them. The CDR3 is CASTLGNTEAFF. CDR3 DNA sequence: TGCGCCAGCACCCTCGGGAACACTGAAGCTTTCTTT.

This chain links TRBV10-3 with TRBJ1-5, with 7 positions matching TRBD1. V lost 3 bases to trimming and J lost 5 bases; unmatched junction nucleotides: 10. The CDR3 spans 16 residues. CDR1 ENHRY and CDR2 SYGVKD come from the germline V gene. The CDR3 reads CAISDPGGTDDQPQHF. As DNA, the CDR3 is TGTGCCATCAGTGACCCCGGGGGGACAGACGATCAGCCCCAGCATTTT.

This sequence joins TRBV15 and TRBJ2-7; 8 bases fit TRBD1. Trimming at V came to 3 bases and at J to 4 bases, leaving 5 bases not matched to a gene. Germline CDR1 LNHNV, CDR2 YYDKDF (reference sequence). This CDR3 comprises 14 residues. The CDR3 loop is CATSREQGEYEQYF. The CDR3 DNA is TGTGCCACCAGCAGGGAACAGGGGGAATACGAGCAGTACTTC.

The rearrangement joins TRBV5-6 to TRBJ1-1; TRBD1 matches 8 bases. This CDR3 has 14 amino acids. CDR1 is SGHDT, CDR2 YYEEEE, per germline. J gave up 9 bases and V 0 bases, and 7 bases lay outside the gene matches. The CDR3 sequence: CASSLGQGSIKAFF. The DNA of the CDR3 is TGTGCCAGCAGCTTGGGACAGGGGAGTATAAAAGCTTTCTTT.

The CDR3 coding sequence is TGTGCCAGCAGCGGCAGCGGTAGCGGGCACAATGAGCAGTTCTTC. As protein: CASSGSGSGHNEQFF. The chain joins TRBV14 to TRBJ2-1, with 7 bases aligning to TRBD2. The CDR3 is 15 amino acids. The germline gives CDR1 SGHDN, CDR2 FVKESK. The V segment lost 5 bases and the J segment 5 bases; nucleotides outside the gene matches: 9.

This clone came up once. The CDR3 bases are TGTGCCAGCAGCTTAGATTGGGGACCCACAGATACGCAGTATTTT. Translation gives CASSLDWGPTDTQYF. The chain couples TRBV7-2 to TRBJ2-3; D is possibly TRBD1 or TRBD2 (5 bases each). From germline, CDR1 is SGHTA and CDR2 FQGNSA. The CDR3 is 15 amino acids. Trimming removed 1 base from V and 2 bases from J, with 10 bases in between.

The chain joins TRBV7-2 to TRBJ1-1; D is undetermined. This CDR3 is 13 amino acids long. Germline CDR1 reads SGHTA; CDR2 reads FQGNSA. V was pared by 1 base and J by 1 base, with 4 bases between. The chain's CDR3 is CASSLVGNTEAFF. CDR3 DNA sequence: TGTGCCAGCAGCTTAGTCGGGAACACTGAAGCTTTCTTT.

Here the CDR3 reads CSAQFRGEQYF. The CDR3 bases are TGCAGTGCTCAATTCAGGGGCGAGCAGTACTTC. The chain joins TRBV20-1 to TRBJ2-7; perhaps TRBD1 as D (6 bases). The germline V and J ends were trimmed by 5 bases and 6 bases, with 11 bases remaining between them. The germline CDR1 and CDR2 sequences are DFQATT and SNEGSKA (reference sequence). CDR3 length equals 11 residues.